These 18 T cell receptor beta chains share one sample of origin, sequenced in a study of blood T cell repertoires in COVID-19. Here immunoSEQ multiplex PCR was the method, and the copy in TCRdb shows in-frame clones only, minus some. The sample shows fewer than 350,000 clones, around four fifths of them seen only once. Sequenced: peripheral blood. These receptors came from a woman in her fifties or sixties with active or convalescent COVID-19.

The chain carries TRBV7-9 and TRBJ1-1; TRBD1 matches 7 bases. Germline V gene data show CDR1 as SEHNR and CDR2 as FQNEAQ (reference sequence). This CDR3 is 13 amino acids long. V shed 1 base, J shed 7 bases, and the junction held 3 bases outside the gene matches. The CDR3 bases are TGTGCCAGCAGCTTAGTGGGGGACAGTGAAGCTTTCTTT. Amino acids: CASSLVGDSEAFF.

This chain connects TRBV15 to TRBJ1-4; D perhaps matches TRBD1 (6 bases). CDR3 length: 15 residues. The V and J ends lost 5 bases and 1 base respectively, with 11 bases between them. CDR1 is LNHNV and CDR2 is YYDKDF in the germline V gene (reference sequence). CDR3 in DNA: TGTGCCACCAGCCGGAACAGGGAAACTAATGAAAAACTGTTTTTT. Protein: CATSRNRETNEKLFF.

The chain is built from TRBV5-1 and TRBJ2-4, with TRBD1 matching over 9 bases. CDR1 is SGHRS and CDR2 is YFSETQ in the germline V gene. The CDR3 contains 20 residues. The V and J ends lost 0 bases and 0 bases, in that order; junction bases with no gene match: 13. CDR3 region: CASSLVLGQGLGLAKNIQYF. The CDR3 region has the DNA TGCGCCAGCAGCTTGGTATTAGGACAGGGGTTAGGACTAGCCAAAAACATTCAGTACTTC.

The rearrangement links TRBV5-4 to TRBJ2-5; 9 positions match TRBD1. The germline V gene encodes CDR1 SGHNT and CDR2 YYREEE (reference sequence). J was trimmed by 4 bases and V by 4 bases; bases with no gene match: 8. The CDR3 length is 15 residues. CDR3 amino acids: CASSAPGQGLETQYF. CDR3 in DNA: TGTGCCAGCAGCGCCCCCGGACAGGGGTTAGAGACCCAGTACTTC.

The chain uses TRBV4-1 and TRBJ1-6; D not resolved. The CDR3 is 15 amino acids. Germline loops: CDR1 MGHRA, CDR2 YSYEKL. Trimming took 0 bases from V and 8 from J, leaving 11 bases between them. The CDR3 spells CASSQDLSEDSPLHF. The CDR3 coding sequence is TGCGCCAGCAGCCAAGATTTGTCAGAGGATTCACCCCTCCACTTT.

The CDR3 region has the DNA TGTGCCAGCATCGATAAGGACAGCCAGATCTATGGCTACACCTTC. This translates into CASIDKDSQIYGYTF. J is TRBJ1-2 and V is TRBV2; TRBD1 is a possible D gene (6 bases). The germline V gene has CDR1 SNHLY and CDR2 FYNNEI. The CDR3 is made up of 15 amino acids. V lost 7 bases, J lost 4 bases, and 19 bases lay in between.

The V call is TRBV5-4, the J call TRBJ1-1; 11 nucleotides agree with TRBD1. The CDR3 is 14 amino acids. Unmatched junction bases numbered 7, after V lost 4 bases and J lost 8 bases. CDR1 SGHNT and CDR2 YYREEE come from the germline V gene (reference sequence). For the CDR3, the DNA is TGTGCCAGCAGCGACCTAGGACAGGGGGCGGAAGCTTTCTTT. This encodes CASSDLGQGAEAFF.

The chain combines TRBV9 with TRBJ2-2, with D possibly TRBD1 on 5 matching bases. The CDR3 length is 16 residues. Germline values: CDR1 SGDLS, CDR2 YYNGEE. Trimming shortened V by 0 bases and J by 1 base, and 10 bases separated the two germline ends. The CDR3 region has the DNA TGTGCCAGCAGCGTAGGGGGCGGAAGGAACACCGGGGAGCTGTTTTTT. Translating it yields CASSVGGGRNTGELFF.

The J gene is TRBJ2-7, the V gene TRBV15; 7 nucleotides match TRBD2. There are 14 residues in the CDR3. Germline lookup yields CDR1 LNHNV and CDR2 YYDKDF (reference sequence). V was clipped by 3 bases and J by 0 bases; unmatched bases: 2. In DNA, the CDR3 is TGTGCCACCAGCAGGGAGCGGGACTCCTACGAGCAGTACTTC. It is translated as CATSRERDSYEQYF. The full variable domain, rest sourced from reference TRBV15 and TRBJ2-7, is DAMVIQNPRYQVTQFGKPVTLSCSQTLNHNVMYWYQQKSSQAPKLLFHYYDKDFNNEADTPDNFQSRRPNTSFCFLDIRSPGLGDTAMYLCATSRERDSYEQYFGPGTRLTVT.

The chain uses TRBV15 and TRBJ1-2; tentative D call: TRBD1 (5 bases). Trimming pared 0 bases from V and 4 bases from J, leaving 12 bases between. Germline CDR1 LNHNV, CDR2 YYDKDF (reference sequence). The CDR3 spans 15 residues. As DNA, the CDR3 is TGTGCCACCAGCAGAGACCGGGGACTGTTCTATGGCTACACCTTC. Protein product: CATSRDRGLFYGYTF.

V and J are TRBV23-1 and TRBJ2-7, with 9 nucleotides matching TRBD1. TRBV23-1 is labeled an ORF, and its function is uncertain. The CDR3 consists of 15 residues. V shed 4 bases, J shed 0 bases, and the junction held 4 bases outside the gene matches. The DNA of the CDR3 is TGCGCCAGCAGTCGATGGGGACAGGGCTCCTACGAGCAGTACTTC. It encodes CASSRWGQGSYEQYF.

The chain combines TRBV5-1 with TRBJ1-1; 8 bases fit TRBD1. Germline V gives CDR1 SGHRS, CDR2 YFSETQ. The trim removed 5 bases at V and 5 bases at J, leaving 8 bases unmatched. The CDR3 consists of 14 residues. CDR3 amino acids: CASRQGAGQTEAFF. The CDR3 region has the DNA TGCGCCAGCAGGCAGGGGGCGGGGCAGACTGAAGCTTTCTTT.

The CDR3 region is CASSYPGQASSYEQYF. CDR3 coding DNA: TGTGCCAGCAGTTATCCGGGACAGGCGAGCTCCTACGAGCAGTACTTC. The chain recombines TRBV6-2 or TRBV6-3 with TRBJ2-7, with 8 bases fitting TRBD1. Losses at the gene ends were 3 bases for V and 0 bases for J; bases not matched to a gene: 7. Germline V lookup: CDR1 MNHEY, CDR2 SVGEGT. The CDR3 has 16 residues.

The gene calls are TRBV3-1 (or the pseudogene TRBV3-2) and TRBJ2-7, with no clear D. Trimming stripped 1 base from V and 2 bases from J, with 15 bases between. CDR1 is LGHDT and CDR2 is YNNKEL in the germline V gene (reference sequence). This CDR3 spans 16 amino acids. DNA for the CDR3: TGTGCCAGCAGCCAAGGAGGCGAACCCTACCCCTACGAGCAGTACTTC. Translated: CASSQGGEPYPYEQYF.

This chain joins TRBV14 and TRBJ1-3; no clear D. The germline V and J ends were trimmed by 5 bases and 0 bases, with 11 bases remaining between them. The CDR3 loop spans 15 amino acids. Germline V gene sequence: CDR1 SGHDN, CDR2 FVKESK. CDR3 nucleotide sequence: TGTGCCAGCAGCATCATCTCGAGCTCTGGAAACACCATATATTTT. It encodes CASSIISSSGNTIYF.

V is TRBV7-6 and J is TRBJ2-7; D might be TRBD1 (6 bases). Between the trimmed V and J ends, which lost 1 base and 3 bases, there was a span of 10 bases. The CDR3 contains 14 residues. Germline lookup yields CDR1 SGHVS and CDR2 FNYEAQ. The CDR3 spells CASSLGQGHYEQYF. In DNA form, the CDR3 reads TGTGCCAGCAGCTTAGGGCAGGGGCACTACGAGCAGTACTTC. Filled out from reference TRBV7-6 and TRBJ2-7, the complete variable domain reads GAGVSQSPRYKVTKRGQDVALRCDPISGHVSLYWYRQALGQGPEFLTYFNYEAQQDKSGLPNDRFSAERPEGSISTLTIQRTEQRDSAMYRCASSLGQGHYEQYFGPGTRLTVT.

The chain uses TRBV13 and TRBJ2-7; 11 nucleotides agree with TRBD1. This CDR3 comprises 15 residues. Unmatched junction bases numbered 4, after V lost 3 bases and J lost 3 bases. Germline lookup yields CDR1 PRHDT and CDR2 FYEKMQ (reference sequence). The CDR3 bases are TGTGCCAGCAGCTTCGGGACAGGGGGTGGCTACGAGCAGTACTTC. It encodes CASSFGTGGGYEQYF. The full variable domain, completed using reference TRBV13 and TRBJ2-7, is AAGVIQSPRHLIKEKRETATLKCYPIPRHDTVYWYQQGPGQDPQFLISFYEKMQSDKGSIPDRFSAQQFSDYHSELNMSSLELGDSALYFCASSFGTGGGYEQYFGPGTRLTVT.

V usage is TRBV6-1 and J usage is TRBJ1-5; D is uncertain. Germline V lookup: CDR1 MNHNS, CDR2 SASEGT. V was pared by 4 bases and J by 2 bases, with 18 bases between. There are 17 residues in the CDR3. CDR3 nucleotide sequence: TGTGCCAGCAGTGCCCGCTTTTGGGGAGCGGGCAATCAGCCCCAGCATTTT. Protein product: CASSARFWGAGNQPQHF.